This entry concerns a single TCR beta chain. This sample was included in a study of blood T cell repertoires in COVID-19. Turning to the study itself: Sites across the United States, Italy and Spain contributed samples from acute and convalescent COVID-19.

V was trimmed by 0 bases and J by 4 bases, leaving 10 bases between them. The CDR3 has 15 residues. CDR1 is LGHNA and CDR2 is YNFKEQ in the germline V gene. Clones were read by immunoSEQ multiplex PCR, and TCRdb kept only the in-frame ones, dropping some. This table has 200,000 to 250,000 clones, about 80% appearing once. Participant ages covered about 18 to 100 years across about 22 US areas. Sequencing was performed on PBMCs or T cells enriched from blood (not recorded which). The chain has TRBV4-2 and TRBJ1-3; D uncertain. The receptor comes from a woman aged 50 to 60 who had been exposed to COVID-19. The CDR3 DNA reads TGTGCCAGCAGCCAAGAGGGTACAGTAGGAAACACCATATATTTT. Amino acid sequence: CASSQEGTVGNTIYF.